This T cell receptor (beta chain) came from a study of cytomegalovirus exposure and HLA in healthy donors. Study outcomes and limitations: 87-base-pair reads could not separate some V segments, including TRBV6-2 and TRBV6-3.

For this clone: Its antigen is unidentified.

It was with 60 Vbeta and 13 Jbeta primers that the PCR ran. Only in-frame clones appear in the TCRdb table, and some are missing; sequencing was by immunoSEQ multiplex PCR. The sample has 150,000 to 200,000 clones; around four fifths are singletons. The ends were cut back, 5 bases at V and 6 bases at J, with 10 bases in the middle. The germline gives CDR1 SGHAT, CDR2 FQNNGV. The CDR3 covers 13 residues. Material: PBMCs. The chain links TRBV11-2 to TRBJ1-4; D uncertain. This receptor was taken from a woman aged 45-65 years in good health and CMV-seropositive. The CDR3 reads CASSPSTHEKLFF. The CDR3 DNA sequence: TGTGCCAGCAGCCCGTCCACACATGAAAAACTGTTTTTT.